A single sample is the source of the 14 T cell receptor beta chains below, sequenced in a study of cytomegalovirus exposure and HLA in healthy donors. Primers included in the PCR were 60 Vbeta and 13 Jbeta primers. Repertoires were generated with immunoSEQ multiplex PCR, while TCRdb's copy carries only in-frame clones and drops some. The sample carries about 150,000 clones, less than 9.5% recorded once. Sample: PBMCs. The receptors stem from a male donor in good health and CMV-seronegative.

This clone was counted a few times. This chain joins TRBV7-8 and TRBJ1-2; the D gene is possibly TRBD1 (5 bases). CDR1 and CDR2 from the germline V gene are SGHVS and FQNEAQ. This CDR3 comprises 14 residues. Trimming removed 1 base from V and 7 bases from J, with 13 bases in between. The CDR3 bases are TGTGCCAGCAGCTTAGGGATGCCACAGGCTGGCTACACCTTC. As protein: CASSLGMPQAGYTF.

This clone was observed a handful of times. The V call is TRBV6-5, the J call TRBJ1-1; TRBD1 matches 7 bases. CDR3 length equals 14 residues. Losses at the gene ends were 8 bases for V and 7 bases for J; bases not matched to a gene: 13. The V gene's germline CDR1 is MNHEY and CDR2 SVGAGI. This CDR3 is CASASVTGSNEAFF. CDR3 nucleotides: TGTGCCAGCGCAAGTGTGACAGGGTCGAATGAAGCTTTCTTT.

This clone was seen a few times. This CDR3 is also generated by other DNA sequences in the sample. V is TRBV5-1 and J is TRBJ1-4; D is unclear. CDR1 is SGHRS and CDR2 is YFSETQ in the germline V gene. This CDR3 comprises 14 residues. Trimming took 0 bases from V and 4 from J, leaving 7 bases between them. The CDR3 spells CASSLAGGNEKLFF. DNA for the CDR3: TGCGCCAGCAGCTTGGCGGGAGGTAATGAAAAACTGTTTTTT.

In its sample, this clone was seen a few times. The chain uses TRBV4-3 and TRBJ2-1; 14 bases map to TRBD2. Germline V gives CDR1 LGHNA, CDR2 YSLEER. The CDR3 has 17 residues. Trimming at V came to 4 bases and at J to 3 bases, leaving 5 bases not matched to a gene. The CDR3 loop is CASSPGTSGSIYNEQFF. DNA for the CDR3: TGCGCCAGCAGCCCAGGGACTAGCGGGAGTATCTACAATGAGCAGTTCTTC.

The chain uses TRBV5-1 and TRBJ2-1, with 10 bases matching TRBD2. Germline CDR1 and CDR2: SGHRS and YFSETQ. The CDR3 sequence is 15 residues long. The V gene end was trimmed by 4 bases and the J gene end by 2 bases; junction bases not matched to a gene: 3. The CDR3 region is CASSVSGGAYNEQFF. The CDR3 nucleotides are TGCGCCAGCAGCGTCAGCGGGGGGGCCTACAATGAGCAGTTCTTC.

The chain recombines TRBV19 with TRBJ1-5, with D tentatively TRBD1 (5 bases). The CDR3 has 16 residues. Trimming shortened V by 5 bases and J by 5 bases, and 19 bases separated the two germline ends. Germline CDR1 LNHDA, CDR2 SQIVND (reference sequence). The CDR3 reads CASSPGSTYLHQPQHF. The CDR3 DNA is TGTGCCAGTAGTCCAGGGTCGACCTACCTCCATCAGCCCCAGCATTTT.

With respect to this clone: The junction does not match germline at one end; this may be a read error. The rearrangement joins TRBV30 to TRBJ1-1; a weak D match, TRBD1 (5 bases). The CDR3 length is 16 residues. Germline CDR1 GTSNPN, CDR2 SVGIG (reference sequence). CDR3 nucleotides: TGTACCTGGAGGGGCCCCTCTGGAAAAGGGAGCACTGAAGCTTTCTTT. It translates to CTWRGPSGKGSTEAFF.

This rearrangement joins TRBV18 to TRBJ1-3; D is possibly TRBD1 (5 bases). Germline values: CDR1 KGHSH, CDR2 LQKENI. V lost 4 bases, J lost 2 bases, and 18 bases lay in between. The CDR3 sequence is 17 residues long. In nucleotides, the CDR3 is TGTGCCAGCTCACACCCGGACACAGGCCCACCTGGAAACACCATATATTTT. It translates to CASSHPDTGPPGNTIYF.

The chain joins TRBV19 to TRBJ1-3; D possibly corresponds to TRBD1 (6 bases). The CDR3 runs to 16 residues. Germline CDR1 reads LNHDA; CDR2 reads SQIVND (reference sequence). V was clipped by 2 bases and J by 0 bases, with 11 bases between them. CDR3 region: CASSIFGQSSGNTIYF. CDR3 in DNA: TGTGCCAGTAGTATATTCGGACAGTCCTCTGGAAACACCATATATTTT.

This clone appeared a few times. V usage is TRBV4-3 and J usage is TRBJ1-2; 8 bases line up with TRBD1. The V gene's germline CDR1 is LGHNA and CDR2 YSLEER. The CDR3 runs 14 residues. The V and J ends lost 1 base and 6 bases, in that order; junction bases with no gene match: 4. CDR3 sequence (DNA): TGCGCCAGCAGCCAAGGGGACAGGACCGATGGCTACACCTTC. This gives the protein CASSQGDRTDGYTF.

This clone was detected only a few times. The V gene is TRBV5-4, the J gene TRBJ2-2, with 12 bases identical to TRBD1. The trim removed 1 base at V and 5 bases at J, leaving 6 bases unmatched. This CDR3 has 17 amino acids. The germline gives CDR1 SGHNT, CDR2 YYREEE (reference sequence). CDR3 protein: CASSLPGQGALTGELFF. CDR3 coding DNA: TGTGCCAGCAGCTTGCCGGGACAGGGGGCGTTAACCGGGGAGCTGTTTTTT.

The rearrangement joins TRBV19 to TRBJ2-3; maybe TRBD2 (5 bases). The CDR3 is 14 residues long. CDR1 LNHDA and CDR2 SQIVND come from the germline V gene (reference sequence). V dropped 4 bases and J dropped 6 bases, with 14 bases sitting between them. The CDR3 here is CASSKGDIADTQYF. CDR3 DNA: TGTGCCAGTAGTAAGGGTGATATAGCGGATACGCAGTATTTT.

The V and J genes are TRBV5-1 and TRBJ2-6, with 11 bases identical to TRBD2. This CDR3 comprises 17 residues. CDR1 is SGHRS and CDR2 is YFSETQ in the germline V gene. Trimming removed 4 bases from V and 0 bases from J; junction bases left unmatched: 3. CDR3 in DNA: TGCGCCAGCAGCGGGGGACTAGCGGTCTCTGGGGCCAACGTCCTGACTTTC. Its translation is CASSGGLAVSGANVLTF. The complete variable domain, with remaining parts taken from reference TRBV5-1 and TRBJ2-6, reads KAGVTQTPRYLIKTRGQQVTLSCSPISGHRSVSWYQQTPGQGLQFLFEYFSETQRNKGNFPGRFSGRQFSNSRSEMNVSTLELGDSALYLCASSGGLAVSGANVLTFGAGSRLTVL.

This clone has just a few counts. The chain joins TRBV5-4 to TRBJ1-5, with unresolved D. The V gene's germline CDR1 is SGHNT and CDR2 YYREEE (reference sequence). Trimming took off 4 bases at V and 0 bases at J, with 5 bases between the two ends. The length of the CDR3 is 13 residues. This CDR3 reads CASSSDSNQPQHF. CDR3 in DNA: TGTGCCAGCAGCAGCGATAGCAATCAGCCCCAGCATTTT.